This TCR beta chain was identified in a study of cytomegalovirus exposure and HLA in healthy donors. Study-wide findings and caveats: As was reported, the HLA-A and HLA-B alleles of most subjects were accurately predicted from TCR beta sequences. Cytomegalovirus-associated status was assigned to roughly 160 TCR beta chains. A later analysis showed HLA-associated TCR beta chains outstripping equally common others in clonal expansion.

The CDR3 sequence is 14 residues long. V gave up 4 bases and J gave up 2 bases; unmatched junction bases: 2. Looked up from germline, CDR1 is MNHNS and CDR2 is SASEGT. All donors participated as healthy donors of bone marrow. Primers for the PCR totalled 60 Vbeta and 13 Jbeta. Clones were sequenced by immunoSEQ multiplex PCR, and TCRdb holds only the in-frame ones, with some missing. The data contain about 200,000 clones, around 75% of them singletons. Concerning this clone: The antigen remains undetermined.

Sequencing was carried out using PBMCs. This sequence originates from a young woman in good health and CMV-seronegative. The chain is built from TRBV6-1 and TRBJ2-3; 8 bases line up with TRBD1. The CDR3 is CASSGDRPTDTQYF. The CDR3 region has the DNA TGTGCCAGCAGTGGGGACAGGCCCACAGATACGCAGTATTTT.